This T cell receptor (beta chain) was recovered during a study of T-cell memory formation after mild COVID-19. Study-wide background: TCR clusters were mostly donor specific. Study-wide results and caveats: The finding that pre-infection memory included some responding clones suggested that cross-reactive memory joined. Contracting CD8+ clones were enriched in EMRA, CD4+ mainly in CM and EM.

At least ten counts were recorded for this clonotype. The antigen is undetermined. The CDR3 loop spans 15 amino acids. V gave up 9 bases and J gave up 3 bases; unmatched junction bases: 9. Germline V CDR1 and CDR2: KGHDR, SFDVKD. A 5'RACE reaction primed in the constant segment made cDNA libraries of TCR alpha and TCR beta, and these carried sample barcodes and UMIs. One entry per CDR3 protein results from TCRdb running MiXCR on the 5' RACE reads. The sample has some 490,000 distinct CDR3 sequences; 18% are singletons. Material for sequencing was PBMCs or a T cell subset sorted from them (not recorded which). This chain uses TRBV24-1 with TRBJ2-2; 7 bases match TRBD2. The source is an adult woman who had mild COVID-19 (a few samples of this study predate the infection). Cell type and time point are not known. The CDR3 region is CATQKSGIYTGELFF. CDR3 sequence (DNA): TGTGCCACCCAAAAGAGCGGGATTTACACCGGGGAGCTGTTTTTT.